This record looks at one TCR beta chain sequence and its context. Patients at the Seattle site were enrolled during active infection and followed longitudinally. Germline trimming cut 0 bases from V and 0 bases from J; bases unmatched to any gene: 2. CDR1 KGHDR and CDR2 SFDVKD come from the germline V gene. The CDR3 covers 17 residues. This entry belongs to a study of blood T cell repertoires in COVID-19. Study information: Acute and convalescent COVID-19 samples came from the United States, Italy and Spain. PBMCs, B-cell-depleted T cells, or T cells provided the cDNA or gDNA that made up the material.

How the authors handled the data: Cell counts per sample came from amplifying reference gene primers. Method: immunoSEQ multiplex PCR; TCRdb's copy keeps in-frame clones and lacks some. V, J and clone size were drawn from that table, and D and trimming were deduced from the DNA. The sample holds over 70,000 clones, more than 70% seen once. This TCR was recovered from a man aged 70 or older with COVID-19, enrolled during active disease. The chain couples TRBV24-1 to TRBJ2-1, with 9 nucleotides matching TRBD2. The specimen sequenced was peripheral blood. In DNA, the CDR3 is TGTGCCACCAGTGATTTGGCTAGCGGGATCTCCTACAATGAGCAGTTCTTC. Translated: CATSDLASGISYNEQFF.